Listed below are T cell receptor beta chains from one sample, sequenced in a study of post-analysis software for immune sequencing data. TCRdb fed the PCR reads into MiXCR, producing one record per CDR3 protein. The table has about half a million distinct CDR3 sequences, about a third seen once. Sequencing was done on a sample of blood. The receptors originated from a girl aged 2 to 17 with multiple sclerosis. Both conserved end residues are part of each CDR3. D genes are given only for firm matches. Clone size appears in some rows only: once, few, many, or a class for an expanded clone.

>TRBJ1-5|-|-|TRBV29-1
TGCAGCGTTGAAAGTCCCCCCGATCAGCCCCAGCATTTT
CSVESPPDQPQHF
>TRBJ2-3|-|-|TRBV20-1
TGCAGTGCTCCTCGACAGCTCACAGATACGCAGTATTTT
CSAPRQLTDTQYF
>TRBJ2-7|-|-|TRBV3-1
TGTGCCAGCAGCCAAGAGGCGAGCTACGAGCAGTACTTC
CASSQEASYEQYF
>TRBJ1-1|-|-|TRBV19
TGTGCCAGTAGTGGACACTTTGGGAAGACTGAAGCTTTCTTT
CASSGHFGKTEAFF
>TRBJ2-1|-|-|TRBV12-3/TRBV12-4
TGTGCCAGCAGTTTAGAAGGACCGAACCATGAGCAGTTCTTC
CASSLEGPNHEQFF
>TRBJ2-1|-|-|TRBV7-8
TGTGCCAGCAACCCGACTCACAGACACAACAATGAGCAGTTCTTC
CASNPTHRHNNEQFF
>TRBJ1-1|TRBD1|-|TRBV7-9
TGTGCCAGCCGCGAGGGACAGTTGAACACTGAAGCTTTCTTT
CASREGQLNTEAFF
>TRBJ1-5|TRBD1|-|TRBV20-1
TGCAGTGCTGGACTGGGGGACAGGGGCCAGCCCCAGCATTTT
CSAGLGDRGQPQHF
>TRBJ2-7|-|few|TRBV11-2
TGTGCCAGCAGCTTGACAGACGTCTACGAGCAGTACTTC
CASSLTDVYEQYF
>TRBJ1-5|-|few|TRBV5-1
TGCGCCAGCAGCTTTGACGGTTATAGCAATCAGCCCCAGCATTTT
CASSFDGYSNQPQHF
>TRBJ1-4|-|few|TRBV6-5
TGTGCCAGCAGTTACTCAGGGTCCCATAATGAAAAACTGTTTTTT
CASSYSGSHNEKLFF